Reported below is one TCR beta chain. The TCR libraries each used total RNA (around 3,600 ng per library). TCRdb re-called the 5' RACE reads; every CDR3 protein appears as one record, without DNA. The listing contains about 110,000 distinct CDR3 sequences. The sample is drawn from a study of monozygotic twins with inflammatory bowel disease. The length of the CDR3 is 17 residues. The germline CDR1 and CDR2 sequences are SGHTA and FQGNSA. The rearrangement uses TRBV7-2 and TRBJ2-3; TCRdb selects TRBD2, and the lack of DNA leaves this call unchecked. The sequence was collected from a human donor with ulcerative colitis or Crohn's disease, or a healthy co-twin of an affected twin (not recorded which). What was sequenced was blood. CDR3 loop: CASSFNVWREGTDTQYF.